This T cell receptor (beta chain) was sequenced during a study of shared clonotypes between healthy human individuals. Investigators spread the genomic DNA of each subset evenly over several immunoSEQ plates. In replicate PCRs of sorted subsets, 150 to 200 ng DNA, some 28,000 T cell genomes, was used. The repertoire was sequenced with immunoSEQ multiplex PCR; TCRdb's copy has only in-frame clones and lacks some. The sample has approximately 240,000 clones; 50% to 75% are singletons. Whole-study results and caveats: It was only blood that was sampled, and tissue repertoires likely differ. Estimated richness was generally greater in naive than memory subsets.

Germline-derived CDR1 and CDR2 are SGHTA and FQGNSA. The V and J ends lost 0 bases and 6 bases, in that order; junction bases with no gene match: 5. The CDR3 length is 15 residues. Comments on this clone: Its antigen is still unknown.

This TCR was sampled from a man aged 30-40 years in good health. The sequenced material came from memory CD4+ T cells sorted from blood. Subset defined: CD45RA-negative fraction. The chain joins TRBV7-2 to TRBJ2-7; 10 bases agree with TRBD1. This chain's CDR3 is CASSLAATGGSEQYF. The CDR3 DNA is TGTGCCAGCAGCTTAGCTGCGACAGGGGGCAGCGAGCAGTACTTC.